This T cell receptor (beta chain) was sequenced in a study of shared clonotypes between healthy human individuals. The CDR3 sequence is 14 residues long. CD45RO-negative, CCR7-positively selected cells formed the naive CD8 fraction, excluding terminally differentiated effector memory CD45RA+ cells. Using immunoSEQ multiplex PCR, the repertoire was profiled, and TCRdb retains in-frame clones only, with some absent. The data contain 550,000 to 750,000 clones, over 95% of them singletons. Overall study findings and caveats: Among donors, sharing of clonotypes was expected to be affected by sequencing depth.

Notes on this clone: What it binds is unknown.

Sequencing was carried out using naive CD8+ T cells sorted from blood. The chain combines TRBV21-1 with TRBJ1-3; TRBD1 is taken as the D call from the table, unchecked against the DNA. TRBV21-1 is a pseudogene. The source of this sequence is a woman in her twenties or thirties in good health. The CDR3: CASGQNFSGNTIYF. CDR3 nucleotide sequence: TGTGCCAGCGGGCAGAACTTCTCTGGAAACACCATATATTTT.